The T cell receptor (beta chain) described here comes from a study of T cells in Graves' hyperthyroidism and ophthalmopathy. The germline V and J ends were trimmed by 11 bases and 1 base, with 15 bases remaining between them. This CDR3 has 13 residues. The germline V gene encodes CDR1 LNHNV and CDR2 YYDKDF (reference sequence). TCR beta CDR3 region amplification was performed from RNA transcripts. HTBI primers were the set used in a first-round RT-PCR of the TCR CDR3. TCRdb analysed the multiplex PCR reads with MiXCR anew, one entry per CDR3 protein. The data show 610,000 or so distinct CDR3 sequences, approximately 44% seen once. It was uncontrolled infection, other autoimmune disease, pregnancy or lactation that excluded patients. Based on clinical symptoms, serum thyroxine and TRAb, thyroid ultrasound and orbital computed tomography, diagnoses were reached.

Sequencing input: peripheral blood or thyroid tissue (not recorded which). V gene TRBV15 combines with J gene TRBJ2-7, with D tentatively TRBD1 or TRBD2 (5 bases each). This TCR derives from a young woman with Graves' hyperthyroidism. CDR3 in DNA: TGTGCCCCCCCCGGGACGCCGTCCTACGAGCAGTACTTC. Translated: CAPPGTPSYEQYF.